The clone carrying this TCR beta chain was recorded many times. Time point meaning: patch test 2, 6 weeks after DPC sensitization. Treatment indicated: therapeutic diphenylcyclopropenone sensitization with weekly scalp DPC. In germline, CDR1 is SGHDT, CDR2 YYEEEE. This CDR3 region has 16 residues. V was pared by 1 base and J by 0 bases, with 11 bases between. Each CDR3 protein gets one entry after TCRdb re-called the RACE reads with MiXCR. This sample yields about 80,000 distinct CDR3 sequences, of which about 10% are seen a single time; 2% to 2.5% belongs to the top ten. The data belong to a study of human T cells and chemical hapten exposure. Across the study: The study patch tested 0.01% DPC on the upper back and read results at 6 days.

The receptor was isolated from a woman aged 25 to 45 with alopecia areata. Some clones in this sample may be carry-over from other donors' samples. The chain has TRBV5-6 and TRBJ2-1, with a weak D call TRBD1 (6 bases). The specimen was whole blood, collected in connection with sensitization to the hapten diphenylcyclopropenone (DPC). This CDR3 reads CASSLLGGSSYNEQFF. The CDR3 DNA reads TGTGCCAGCAGCTTGTTAGGGGGAAGCTCCTACAATGAGCAGTTCTTC. Combining the CDR3 with reference TRBV5-6 and TRBJ2-1 gives the whole variable domain DAGVTQSPTHLIKTRGQQVTLRCSPKSGHDTVSWYQQALGQGPQFIFQYYEEEERQRGNFPDRFSGHQFPNYSSELNVNALLLGDSALYLCASSLLGGSSYNEQFFGPGTRLTVL.